These 19 T cell receptor beta chains were all obtained from the same sample, sequenced in a study of metastatic and nonmetastatic thyroid tumors. MiXCR was used by TCRdb to re-call the PCR reads. Among about 40,000 clones, about 15% were seen once, and the ten largest hold over 3.5%. Among the patients, none had received any treatment before thyroid surgery. Sequencing used blood. These receptors all stem from a female donor with papillary thyroid cancer or a benign thyroid nodule (not recorded which). Some clones in this sample may be carry-over from other donors' samples.

This clone appeared many times. The rearrangement joins TRBV7-2 to TRBJ2-1; D is undetermined. V was pared by 2 bases and J by 7 bases, with 3 bases between. CDR1 and CDR2 (germline): SGHTA, FQGNSA. The CDR3 length is 11 residues. This chain's CDR3 is CASSLTNEQFF. The CDR3 region has the DNA TGTGCCAGCAGCTTAACGAATGAGCAGTTCTTC.

This clone was observed at least ten times. The V call is TRBV11-3, the J call TRBJ2-3; D is perhaps TRBD1 (6 bases). Germline CDR1 SGHNT, CDR2 YENEEA. With 8 bases removed from V and 3 bases from J, the gap between germline ends came to 15 bases. The CDR3 extends over 14 amino acids. This CDR3 reads CASSKAQGTDTQYF. CDR3 DNA: TGTGCCAGCTCAAAAGCACAGGGAACAGATACGCAGTATTTT.

There are many counts of this clone. The chain is built from TRBV20-1 and TRBJ2-7, with D uncertain. Looked up from germline, CDR1 is DFQATT and CDR2 is SNEGSKA (reference sequence). The CDR3 is made up of 12 amino acids. Deletions cut 4 bases from V and 1 base from J, with 8 bases between. The CDR3 coding sequence is TGCAGTGCTACCGACCGATCCTACGAGCAGTACTTC. Its protein is CSATDRSYEQYF.

This clone was seen at least ten times. The chain has TRBV27 and TRBJ1-6; D might be TRBD1 (6 bases). Germline lookup yields CDR1 MNHEY and CDR2 SMNVEV (reference sequence). There are 15 residues in the CDR3. Deletions cut 8 bases from V and 4 bases from J, with 15 bases between. CDR3 DNA sequence: TGTGCCAGCCGAAAACAGGGAAGGTATAATTCACCCCTCCACTTT. Protein product: CASRKQGRYNSPLHF.

This clone showed up many times. V gene TRBV7-8 combines with J gene TRBJ2-2; the match to TRBD2 covers 10 bases. The CDR3 is 15 residues long. Germline values: CDR1 SGHVS, CDR2 FQNEAQ. V shed 6 bases, J shed 1 base, and the junction held 2 bases outside the gene matches. CDR3 DNA: TGTGCCAGCAGACTAGCGGGGAGGAACACCGGGGAGCTGTTTTTT. As protein: CASRLAGRNTGELFF.

The table lists this clone with many counts. The chain carries TRBV25-1 and TRBJ2-3; D is undetermined. Trimming left V 3 bases short and J 1 base short, with 8 bases between. Germline lookup yields CDR1 MGHDK and CDR2 SYGVNS. CDR3 length: 14 residues. The DNA for the CDR3 is TGTGCCAGCAGTGAGTGGGCAGGCACAGATACGCAGTATTTT. This codes for CASSEWAGTDTQYF. The variable domain in full, with the rest retrieved from reference TRBV25-1 and TRBJ2-3, is EADIYQTPRYLVIGTGKKITLECSQTMGHDKMYWYQQDPGMELHLIHYSYGVNSTEKGDLSSESTVSRIRTEHFPLTLESARPSHTSQYLCASSEWAGTDTQYFGPGTRLTVL.

This clone was recorded at least ten times. The J gene is TRBJ2-7, the V gene TRBV6-1, with D possibly called TRBD1 or TRBD2 (5 bases each). The CDR3 is 15 amino acids. V lost 5 bases to trimming and J lost 5 bases, with 19 bases between them. In germline, CDR1 is MNHNS, CDR2 SASEGT. In DNA form, the CDR3 reads TGTGCCAGCAGTTCCAATGAAGGGGATAGCGACGAGCAGTACTTC. Translating gives CASSSNEGDSDEQYF.

The genes are TRBV28 and TRBJ1-6; D not certain. Trimming pared 7 bases from V and 9 bases from J, leaving 16 bases between. Germline-derived CDR1 and CDR2 are MDHEN and SYDVKM. The CDR3 is 14 amino acids. The CDR3 DNA reads TGTGCCAGCATAGGTGACGGCTTTAGTTCACCCCTCCACTTT. Encoded protein: CASIGDGFSSPLHF.

As DNA, the CDR3 is TGTGCCAGCAGCTATGAGGGACAGGGAGGTAGTGGCTACACCTTC. It encodes CASSYEGQGGSGYTF. The chain couples TRBV9 to TRBJ1-2; 9 nucleotides line up with TRBD1. V gave up 4 bases and J gave up 7 bases; unmatched junction bases: 11. The germline gives CDR1 SGDLS, CDR2 YYNGEE. CDR3 size: 15 residues.

This clone has more than one count but fewer than ten. At one boundary the junction diverges from the germline segment, which might be a read error. This chain connects TRBV6-5 to TRBJ2-7, with 12 bases lining up with TRBD1. The CDR3 runs 15 residues. The V gene's germline CDR1 is MNHEY and CDR2 SVGAGI. DNA of the CDR3: TGTGCCTGCAGTAACGAAGGGACAGGGGGCTTCGAGCAGTACTTC. Its protein is CACSNEGTGGFEQYF.

A few counts support this clone. The chain joins TRBV6-1 to TRBJ1-6; the D is unclear. The CDR3 spans 14 residues. V lost 0 bases to trimming and J lost 5 bases, with 5 bases between them. Germline-derived CDR1 and CDR2 are MNHNS and SASEGT. CDR3 bases: TGTGCCAGCAGTGAAGCGCGACATAATTCACCCCTCCACTTT. Its translation is CASSEARHNSPLHF.

This clone was picked up many times. The V gene is TRBV5-1, the J gene TRBJ1-6; TRBD1 matches 7 bases. V was pared by 2 bases and J by 7 bases, with 6 bases of the junction left unmatched. Germline CDR1 and CDR2: SGHRS and YFSETQ. This CDR3 is built from 15 residues. The CDR3 protein is CASSLTGEENSPLHF. CDR3 bases: TGCGCCAGCAGCTTAACAGGGGAGGAGAATTCACCCCTCCACTTT.

This clone was counted many times. This chain uses TRBV14 with TRBJ2-2; D is perhaps TRBD2 (6 bases). Germline assignment: CDR1 SGHDN and CDR2 FVKESK. The CDR3 totals 14 residues. Trimming removed 4 bases from V and 8 bases from J, with 14 bases in between. CDR3 nucleotide sequence: TGTGCCAGCAGCCGAACTAGCCCATCGGGGGAGCTGTTTTTT. This encodes CASSRTSPSGELFF.

With respect to this clone: At one boundary the junction diverges from the germline segment, which might be a read error. The rearrangement uses TRBV18 and TRBJ2-7, with a tentative D call TRBD2 (5 bases). Germline CDR1 reads KGHSH; CDR2 reads LQKENI. The CDR3 extends over 13 amino acids. The CDR3 DNA reads TGTGCCAGCTCGCCTAGCTCGTACTACGAGCATTACTTC. This gives the protein CASSPSSYYEHYF. Complete variable domain (other parts from reference TRBV18 and TRBJ2-7): NAGVMQNPRHLVRRRGQEARLRCSPMKGHSHVYWYRQLPEEGLKFMVYLQKENIIDESGMPKERFSAEFPKEGPSILRIQQVVRGDSAAYFCASSPSSYYEHYFGPGTRLTVT.

This clone was observed many times. The CDR3 region has the DNA TGTGCCAGCAGCTCGACTAGCGGGGGGGCAGATACGCAGTATTTT. It is translated as CASSSTSGGADTQYF. This chain joins TRBV7-9 and TRBJ2-3, with 14 nucleotides matching TRBD2. Per germline, CDR1 SEHNR and CDR2 FQNEAQ (reference sequence). The CDR3 contains 15 residues. Losses at the gene ends were 4 bases for V and 4 bases for J; bases not matched to a gene: 1.

This clone has a count of ten or more. V usage is TRBV7-8 and J usage is TRBJ2-7; TRBD1 aligns across 12 bases. Trimming took 5 bases from V and 5 from J; bases not matched to a gene: 7. CDR3 size: 15 residues. Per germline, CDR1 SGHVS and CDR2 FQNEAQ. The CDR3 DNA reads TGTGCCAGCAGCCTCCGGGACAGGGGGCAGCACGAGCAGTACTTC. This encodes CASSLRDRGQHEQYF.

The CDR3 DNA follows: TGTGCCAGTAGTAGCGGACAGCTCTACGAGCAGTACTTC. This encodes CASSSGQLYEQYF. The chain links TRBV19 to TRBJ2-7; D possibly corresponds to TRBD1 (6 bases). Germline V gene lookup returns CDR1 LNHDA and CDR2 SQIVND (reference sequence). The CDR3 extends over 13 amino acids. With 4 bases removed from V and 3 bases from J, the gap between germline ends came to 10 bases. The full variable domain, completed using reference TRBV19 and TRBJ2-7, is DGGITQSPKYLFRKEGQNVTLSCEQNLNHDAMYWYRQDPGQGLRLIYYSQIVNDFQKGDIAEGYSVSREKKESFPLTVTSAQKNPTAFYLCASSSGQLYEQYFGPGTRLTVT.

The genes are TRBV6-1 and TRBJ2-7; perhaps D is TRBD1 or TRBD2 (6 bases each). Germline loops: CDR1 MNHNS, CDR2 SASEGT. The V end lost 11 bases, the J end lost 6 bases, and 17 bases lay between the germline ends. The CDR3 runs 12 residues. In nucleotides, the CDR3 is TGTGCCGGCATGGGGGCGGGATGCGAGCAGTACTTC. Translated, it gives CAGMGAGCEQYF.

This clone was detected ten times or more. This sequence joins TRBV5-1 and TRBJ1-5; 8 nucleotides agree with TRBD1. The CDR3 length is 14 residues. Germline V gene lookup returns CDR1 SGHRS and CDR2 YFSETQ. V trimming: 3 bases; J trimming: 3 bases; junction bases outside the gene matches: 2. The CDR3 reads CASSWTGINQPQHF. CDR3 DNA: TGCGCCAGCAGCTGGACAGGGATCAATCAGCCCCAGCATTTT.